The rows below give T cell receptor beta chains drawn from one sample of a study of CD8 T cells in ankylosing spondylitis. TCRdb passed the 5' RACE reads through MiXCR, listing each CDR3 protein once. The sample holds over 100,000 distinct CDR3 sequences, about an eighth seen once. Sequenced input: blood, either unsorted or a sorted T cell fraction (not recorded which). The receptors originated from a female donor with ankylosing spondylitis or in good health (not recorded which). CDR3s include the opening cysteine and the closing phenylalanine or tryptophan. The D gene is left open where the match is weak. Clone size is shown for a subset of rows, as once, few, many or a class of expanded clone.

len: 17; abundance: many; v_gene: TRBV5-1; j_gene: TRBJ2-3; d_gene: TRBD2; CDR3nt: TGCGCCAGCAGCTTCGGTAGCGGGGTCATTAGCACAGATACGCAGTATTTT; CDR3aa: CASSFGSGVISTDTQYF
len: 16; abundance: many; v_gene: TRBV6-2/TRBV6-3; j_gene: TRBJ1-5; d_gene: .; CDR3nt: TGTGCCAGCAGTTACACTACAGGAGATGGCAATCAGCCCCAGCATTTT; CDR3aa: CASSYTTGDGNQPQHF
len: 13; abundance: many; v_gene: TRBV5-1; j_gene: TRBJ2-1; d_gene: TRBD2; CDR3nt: TGCGCCAGCAATAAAGCGGGAGCGGATGAGCAGTTCTTC; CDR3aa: CASNKAGADEQFF
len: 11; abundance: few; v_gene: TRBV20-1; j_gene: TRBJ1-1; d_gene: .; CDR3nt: TGCAGTGCTAGAGGGGGATTAGAAGCTTTCTTT; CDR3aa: CSARGGLEAFF
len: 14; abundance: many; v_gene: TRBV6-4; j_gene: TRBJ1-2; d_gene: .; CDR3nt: TGTGCCAGCAGCCCAAGGGACGGCGCTTTGGGCTACACCTTC; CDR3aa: CASSPRDGALGYTF
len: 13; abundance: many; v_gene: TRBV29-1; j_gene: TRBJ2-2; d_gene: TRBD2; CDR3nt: TGCAGCGTTGACAGGACTAGCGATGGGGAGCTGTTTTTT; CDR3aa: CSVDRTSDGELFF
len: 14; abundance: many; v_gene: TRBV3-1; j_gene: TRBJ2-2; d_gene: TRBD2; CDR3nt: TGTGCCGCCTCCGGGACTAGCGTCGCCGGGGAGCTGTTTTTT; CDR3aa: CAASGTSVAGELFF
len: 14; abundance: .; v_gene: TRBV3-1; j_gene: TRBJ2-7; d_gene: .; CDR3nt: TGTGCCACCAGCCCCGAGAGGGGCTCCTACGAGCAGTACTTC; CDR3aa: CATSPERGSYEQYF
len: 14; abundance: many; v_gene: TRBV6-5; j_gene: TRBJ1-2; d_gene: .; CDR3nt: TGTGCCAGCAGTTACTCAGAGGGCCCCTATGGCTACACCTTC; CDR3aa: CASSYSEGPYGYTF
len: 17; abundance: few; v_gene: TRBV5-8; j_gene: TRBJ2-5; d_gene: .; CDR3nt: TGTGCCAGCAGCTTTGGAAAAATCGTCATAATCCAAGAGACCCAGTACTTC; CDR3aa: CASSFGKIVIIQETQYF
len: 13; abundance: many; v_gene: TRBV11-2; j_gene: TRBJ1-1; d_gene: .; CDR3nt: TGTGCCAGCAGCTTCGAGAGGGGCACTGAAGCTTTCTTT; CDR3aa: CASSFERGTEAFF
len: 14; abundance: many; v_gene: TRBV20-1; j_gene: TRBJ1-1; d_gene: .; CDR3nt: TGCAGTGCTAGAGTCTTGGGAGGGGACACTGAAGCTTTCTTT; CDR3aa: CSARVLGGDTEAFF
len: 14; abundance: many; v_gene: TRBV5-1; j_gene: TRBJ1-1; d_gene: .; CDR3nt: TGCGCCAGCGGTGACAGGACGGGGGACACTGAAGCTTTCTTT; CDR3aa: CASGDRTGDTEAFF
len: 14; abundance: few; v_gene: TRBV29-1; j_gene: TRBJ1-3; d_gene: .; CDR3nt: TGCAGCGTTGAAGAAGGGGGGGCTGGAAACACCATATATTTT; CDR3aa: CSVEEGGAGNTIYF
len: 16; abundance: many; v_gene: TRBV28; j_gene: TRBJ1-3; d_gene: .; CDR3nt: TGTGCCAGCAGCTTCTTGGGGGGGGGAAGGATAAACACCATATATTTT; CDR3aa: CASSFLGGGRINTIYF
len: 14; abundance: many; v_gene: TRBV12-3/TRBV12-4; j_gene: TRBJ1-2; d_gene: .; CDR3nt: TGTGCCAGCAGCCCCCCGGGAGCTAACTATGGCTACACCTTC; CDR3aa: CASSPPGANYGYTF
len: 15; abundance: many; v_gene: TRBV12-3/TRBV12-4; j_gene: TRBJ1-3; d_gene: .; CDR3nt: TGTGCCAGCAGTTTTTTGGAGTTGGTTGGAAACACCATATATTTT; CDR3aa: CASSFLELVGNTIYF
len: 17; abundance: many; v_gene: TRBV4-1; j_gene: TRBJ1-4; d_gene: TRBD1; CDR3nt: TGCGCCAGCAGCCAGACGGGACAGGAACCAACTAATGAAAAACTGTTTTTT; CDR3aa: CASSQTGQEPTNEKLFF
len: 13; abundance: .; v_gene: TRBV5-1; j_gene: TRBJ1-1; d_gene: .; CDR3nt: TGCGCCAGCTTGGTAGTGGGGTACGATGAAGCTTTCTTT; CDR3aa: CASLVVGYDEAFF
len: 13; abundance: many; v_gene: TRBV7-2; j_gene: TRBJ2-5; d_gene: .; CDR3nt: TGTGCCAGCAGCGTTAGCTTCCAAGAGACCCAGTACTTC; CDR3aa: CASSVSFQETQYF
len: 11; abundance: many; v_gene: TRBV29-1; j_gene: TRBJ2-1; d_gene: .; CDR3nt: TGCAGCTCAGAGGGGTTAGGAGAGCAGTTCTTC; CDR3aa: CSSEGLGEQFF
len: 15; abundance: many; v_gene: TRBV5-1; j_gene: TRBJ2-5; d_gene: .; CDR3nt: TGCGCCAGCAGCTTGGTGGTGGCCAATGTGGAGACCCAGTACTTC; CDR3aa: CASSLVVANVETQYF